The T cell receptor (beta chain) described here comes from a study of blood T cells in healthy people across ages. Study-level points and caveats: Measured against age, TCR beta diversity per million T cells decreased in a roughly linear manner.

As concerns this clonotype: Its antigen is still unknown.

Primed by a sample-barcoded 5' primer and a J-beta primer mix, a second PCR proceeded for roughly 6 to 12 cycles. TCRdb analysed the 5' RACE reads with MiXCR anew, one entry per CDR3 protein. The sample consists of about 1.4 million distinct CDR3 sequences, 59% of them appearing once. CDR3 length: 15 residues. Germline CDR1 is SGHDN and CDR2 is FVKESK. Trimming shortened V by 4 bases and J by 4 bases, and 17 bases separated the two germline ends. The V gene is TRBV14, the J gene TRBJ2-7, with D unresolved. This sequence originates from a man aged 18 to 29 in good health. Sequencing was performed on blood. CDR3 in DNA: TGTGCCAGCAGCCCCCGGGTCCAATCAGTTTACGAGCAGTACTTC. Translating gives CASSPRVQSVYEQYF.